The present T cell receptor (beta chain) was sequenced within a study of cytomegalovirus exposure and HLA in healthy donors. Study findings and constraints: Per published reports, the classifier diagnosed cytomegalovirus status with high specificity and sensitivity.

Use of 60 Vbeta and 13 Jbeta primers characterized the PCR. Libraries were prepared by immunoSEQ multiplex PCR; TCRdb keeps only in-frame clonotypes and omits some of them. The sample lists more than 85,000 clones, 75% to 85% occurring once. Notes on this clone: No antigen is known for it.

Germline CDR1 is SGHTA and CDR2 is FQGNSA. The ends were cut back, 3 bases at V and 8 bases at J, with 11 bases in the middle. The CDR3 consists of 13 residues. All donors participated as healthy donors of bone marrow. This clonotype was obtained from a man aged 30 to 45 in good health and CMV-seronegative. The sample consisted of PBMCs. The chain is built from TRBV7-2 and TRBJ2-4, with D possibly TRBD1 on 6 matching bases. The CDR3 loop reads CASSFVQGDIQYF. DNA of the CDR3: TGTGCCAGCAGCTTCGTACAGGGAGACATTCAGTACTTC.